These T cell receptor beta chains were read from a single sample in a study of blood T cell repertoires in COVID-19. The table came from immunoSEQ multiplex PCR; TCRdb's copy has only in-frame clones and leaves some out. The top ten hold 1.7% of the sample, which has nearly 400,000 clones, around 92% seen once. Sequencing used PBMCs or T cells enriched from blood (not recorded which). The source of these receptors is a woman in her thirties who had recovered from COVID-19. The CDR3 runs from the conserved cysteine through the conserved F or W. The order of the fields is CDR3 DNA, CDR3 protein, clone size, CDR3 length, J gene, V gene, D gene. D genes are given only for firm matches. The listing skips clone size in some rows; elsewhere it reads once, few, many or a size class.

CDR3nt: TGTGCCAGCAGCCACAGGCCGGGACTAGCGGGACTCAATGAGCAGTTCTTC; CDR3aa: CASSHRPGLAGLNEQFF; abundance: -; len: 17; j_gene: TRBJ2-1; v_gene: TRBV5-4; d_gene: TRBD2
CDR3nt: TGTGCCAGCAGCACACACCAGGGAAATGACGGGGAGCTGTTTTTT; CDR3aa: CASSTHQGNDGELFF; abundance: -; len: 15; j_gene: TRBJ2-2; v_gene: TRBV5-4; d_gene: -
CDR3nt: TGTGCCAGCAGTGAATCAAGCAACTATGGCTACACCTTC; CDR3aa: CASSESSNYGYTF; abundance: -; len: 13; j_gene: TRBJ1-2; v_gene: TRBV2; d_gene: -
CDR3nt: TGTGCCAGCAGCGACAGGTTAAACACTGAAGCTTTCTTT; CDR3aa: CASSDRLNTEAFF; abundance: -; len: 13; j_gene: TRBJ1-1; v_gene: TRBV11-2; d_gene: -
CDR3nt: TGTGCCAGCTCACCGGCCTTCGAGAACACTGAAGCTTTCTTT; CDR3aa: CASSPAFENTEAFF; abundance: -; len: 14; j_gene: TRBJ1-1; v_gene: TRBV18; d_gene: -
CDR3nt: TGTGCCAGCAGCTTATTGGGGAGGAACACTGAAGCTTTCTTT; CDR3aa: CASSLLGRNTEAFF; abundance: once; len: 14; j_gene: TRBJ1-1; v_gene: TRBV7-9; d_gene: -
CDR3nt: TGTGCCAGCAGCCACCAGGGTTCTGGAAACACCATATATTTT; CDR3aa: CASSHQGSGNTIYF; abundance: -; len: 14; j_gene: TRBJ1-3; v_gene: TRBV3-1/TRBV3-2; d_gene: -
CDR3nt: TGCGCCAGCAGCGAAGGGGACAGGGCGCTTTATGGCTACACCTTC; CDR3aa: CASSEGDRALYGYTF; abundance: -; len: 15; j_gene: TRBJ1-2; v_gene: TRBV5-1; d_gene: TRBD1
CDR3nt: TGTGCCAGCACCCTGGACAGGGCGGGCTATGGCTACACCTTC; CDR3aa: CASTLDRAGYGYTF; abundance: -; len: 14; j_gene: TRBJ1-2; v_gene: TRBV28; d_gene: TRBD1
CDR3nt: TGTGCCAGCACCCTGATGGACTACCTCGAGCCGCCCGGGGAGCTGTTTTTT; CDR3aa: CASTLMDYLEPPGELFF; abundance: -; len: 17; j_gene: TRBJ2-2; v_gene: TRBV5-4; d_gene: -
CDR3nt: TGCGCCAGCAGTGCCGGGTCGAACACTGAAGCTTTCTTT; CDR3aa: CASSAGSNTEAFF; abundance: -; len: 13; j_gene: TRBJ1-1; v_gene: TRBV10-2; d_gene: -
CDR3nt: TGTGCCAGCAGTTATAATAGGGGCGGCGGCTACACCTTC; CDR3aa: CASSYNRGGGYTF; abundance: -; len: 13; j_gene: TRBJ1-2; v_gene: TRBV27; d_gene: -
CDR3nt: TGCAGTGTAGGACTGATCTACGAGCAGTACTTC; CDR3aa: CSVGLIYEQYF; abundance: -; len: 11; j_gene: TRBJ2-7; v_gene: TRBV20-1; d_gene: -
CDR3nt: TGTGCCAGCAGTTACTCTGCTGGGCCTGAAGCTTTCTTT; CDR3aa: CASSYSAGPEAFF; abundance: -; len: 13; j_gene: TRBJ1-1; v_gene: TRBV6-5; d_gene: -
CDR3nt: TGTGCCACCAGTGATCTAGGCTCGAAAGAGACCCAGTACTTC; CDR3aa: CATSDLGSKETQYF; abundance: -; len: 14; j_gene: TRBJ2-5; v_gene: TRBV24-1; d_gene: -
CDR3nt: TGTGCCAGCAGTCCCCCTACGGGGAGTTACTACGAGCAGTACTTC; CDR3aa: CASSPPTGSYYEQYF; abundance: -; len: 15; j_gene: TRBJ2-7; v_gene: TRBV28; d_gene: -
CDR3nt: TGTGCCAGCAACCAGGGGGCTGATTTAAATGGCTACACCTTC; CDR3aa: CASNQGADLNGYTF; abundance: -; len: 14; j_gene: TRBJ1-2; v_gene: TRBV5-4; d_gene: TRBD1
CDR3nt: TGTGCCAGCAGTTTAATACAGTCTAACTATGGCTACACCTTC; CDR3aa: CASSLIQSNYGYTF; abundance: -; len: 14; j_gene: TRBJ1-2; v_gene: TRBV28; d_gene: -
CDR3nt: TGCGCCAGCAGGAGATTTATGAACACCGGGGAGCTGTTTTTT; CDR3aa: CASRRFMNTGELFF; abundance: -; len: 14; j_gene: TRBJ2-2; v_gene: TRBV4-1; d_gene: -
CDR3nt: TGTGCCAGCAGTGAAGCGCTTCGTGGGACAGACTATAACTATGGCTACACCTTC; CDR3aa: CASSEALRGTDYNYGYTF; abundance: -; len: 18; j_gene: TRBJ1-2; v_gene: TRBV6-1; d_gene: TRBD1
CDR3nt: TGCGCCAGCAGCTCCGTTACCCGCCAGCGGGGTAAAGACTACGAGCAGTACTTC; CDR3aa: CASSSVTRQRGKDYEQYF; abundance: -; len: 18; j_gene: TRBJ2-7; v_gene: TRBV5-1; d_gene: TRBD2
CDR3nt: TGCGCCAGCAGCCAAGAGAGGTTCTCTGGGGCCAACGTCCTGACTTTC; CDR3aa: CASSQERFSGANVLTF; abundance: once; len: 16; j_gene: TRBJ2-6; v_gene: TRBV4-1; d_gene: -
CDR3nt: TGTGCCAGCAGTTTCCGGTTTCGGGGCTACACCTTC; CDR3aa: CASSFRFRGYTF; abundance: once; len: 12; j_gene: TRBJ1-2; v_gene: TRBV28; d_gene: -
CDR3nt: TGTGCCAGCAGCGTAGCCAGGGCTGGAAACACCATATATTTT; CDR3aa: CASSVARAGNTIYF; abundance: -; len: 14; j_gene: TRBJ1-3; v_gene: TRBV9; d_gene: -
CDR3nt: TGTGCCAGCAGCCGCGGGTTTTACGAGCAGTACTTC; CDR3aa: CASSRGFYEQYF; abundance: -; len: 12; j_gene: TRBJ2-7; v_gene: TRBV7-9; d_gene: -
CDR3nt: TGTGCCAGCAGTACCACGAGGCCGACAGGGAAGGCAGAAAAACTGTTTTTT; CDR3aa: CASSTTRPTGKAEKLFF; abundance: -; len: 17; j_gene: TRBJ1-4; v_gene: TRBV27; d_gene: TRBD1
CDR3nt: TGTGCCAGTAGTATAGGCCCCCGTGGACAGGGCATCGGCGCTTTCTTT; CDR3aa: CASSIGPRGQGIGAFF; abundance: -; len: 16; j_gene: TRBJ1-1; v_gene: TRBV19; d_gene: TRBD1
CDR3nt: TGTGCCAGCAGCGCCGGGGGACTTTCTCCAGCCAAAAACATTCAGTACTTC; CDR3aa: CASSAGGLSPAKNIQYF; abundance: -; len: 17; j_gene: TRBJ2-4; v_gene: TRBV9; d_gene: -
CDR3nt: TGTGCCAGCAGAGGGAGGCGGGGGGGCACAGATACGCAGTATTTT; CDR3aa: CASRGRRGGTDTQYF; abundance: -; len: 15; j_gene: TRBJ2-3; v_gene: TRBV7-2; d_gene: TRBD2
CDR3nt: TGTGCCAGCAGTTTAAAGGGACTGCGGTCTAAAGATCAGCCCCAGCATTTT; CDR3aa: CASSLKGLRSKDQPQHF; abundance: -; len: 17; j_gene: TRBJ1-5; v_gene: TRBV27; d_gene: -
CDR3nt: TGTGCCAGCAGCTCCAGGGGCGAAGTTATTGGTACTGAAGCTTTCTTT; CDR3aa: CASSSRGEVIGTEAFF; abundance: -; len: 16; j_gene: TRBJ1-1; v_gene: TRBV7-2; d_gene: -
CDR3nt: TGCGCCAGCAGCCCGCAGGGACAGGGGCAAGAGACCCAGTACTTC; CDR3aa: CASSPQGQGQETQYF; abundance: -; len: 15; j_gene: TRBJ2-5; v_gene: TRBV5-1; d_gene: TRBD1
CDR3nt: TGCGCCAGCAGCCAAGATTTCCAGCGGGAGAGTTCCAATGAGCAGTTCTTC; CDR3aa: CASSQDFQRESSNEQFF; abundance: few; len: 17; j_gene: TRBJ2-1; v_gene: TRBV4-1; d_gene: TRBD2
CDR3nt: TGCGCCAGCAGCAGAAATTCGGACAGGTACTATGGCTACACCTTC; CDR3aa: CASSRNSDRYYGYTF; abundance: -; len: 15; j_gene: TRBJ1-2; v_gene: TRBV5-1; d_gene: TRBD1
CDR3nt: TGTGCCAGCAGCACAGTAGCGGGAGGGCACTCCTACGAGCAGTACTTC; CDR3aa: CASSTVAGGHSYEQYF; abundance: -; len: 16; j_gene: TRBJ2-7; v_gene: TRBV21-1; d_gene: -
CDR3nt: TGCGCCAGCAGAAGGGACAGCAACACCGGGGAGCTGTTTTTT; CDR3aa: CASRRDSNTGELFF; abundance: -; len: 14; j_gene: TRBJ2-2; v_gene: TRBV5-1; d_gene: TRBD1
CDR3nt: TGTGCCAGCAGTGACCGGTCCACTGAAGCTTTCTTT; CDR3aa: CASSDRSTEAFF; abundance: -; len: 12; j_gene: TRBJ1-1; v_gene: TRBV2; d_gene: -
CDR3nt: TGTGCCAGCAGAGGAGCGAACACTGAAGCTTTCTTT; CDR3aa: CASRGANTEAFF; abundance: -; len: 12; j_gene: TRBJ1-1; v_gene: TRBV7-3; d_gene: -
CDR3nt: TGTGCCAGCAGTTACCGGGACAGGGGGACAGATACGCAGTATTTT; CDR3aa: CASSYRDRGTDTQYF; abundance: -; len: 15; j_gene: TRBJ2-3; v_gene: TRBV6-7; d_gene: TRBD1
CDR3nt: TGTGCCAGCAGGAGGGACAGGGGAGTTTCACCCCTCCACTTT; CDR3aa: CASRRDRGVSPLHF; abundance: -; len: 14; j_gene: TRBJ1-6; v_gene: TRBV2; d_gene: TRBD1
CDR3nt: TGTGCCAGCAGTGAACGGGGGGAGCAGTTCTTC; CDR3aa: CASSERGEQFF; abundance: -; len: 11; j_gene: TRBJ2-1; v_gene: TRBV6-1; d_gene: -
CDR3nt: TGTGCCAGCAGAGCTAGCGTGACAGGGGAGCTGTTTTTT; CDR3aa: CASRASVTGELFF; abundance: once; len: 13; j_gene: TRBJ2-2; v_gene: TRBV7-3; d_gene: -
CDR3nt: TGTGCCAGTAGTATAGTCCCCCGGGCAGGGGGCCGAAACGAGCAGTACTTC; CDR3aa: CASSIVPRAGGRNEQYF; abundance: -; len: 17; j_gene: TRBJ2-7; v_gene: TRBV19; d_gene: TRBD1
CDR3nt: TGTGCCAGCAGCTCGCCGGACAGGGGTTTGAACGAGCAGTACTTC; CDR3aa: CASSSPDRGLNEQYF; abundance: -; len: 15; j_gene: TRBJ2-7; v_gene: TRBV7-3; d_gene: TRBD1
CDR3nt: TGTGCCAGTATTGGAGCTAACTATGGCTACACCTTC; CDR3aa: CASIGANYGYTF; abundance: -; len: 12; j_gene: TRBJ1-2; v_gene: TRBV19; d_gene: -
CDR3nt: TGTGCCAGTAGACCACAAGGGGACAGGGGAGGAGCTGAAGCTTTCTTT; CDR3aa: CASRPQGDRGGAEAFF; abundance: -; len: 16; j_gene: TRBJ1-1; v_gene: TRBV19; d_gene: TRBD1
CDR3nt: TGCGCCAGCAGATACTGGACAGTCCCCGGTGGTGAGCAGTTCTTC; CDR3aa: CASRYWTVPGGEQFF; abundance: -; len: 15; j_gene: TRBJ2-1; v_gene: TRBV5-1; d_gene: -
CDR3nt: TGTGCCAGCAGCAATCTAGCGGGAGGGCCCTACGAGCAGTACTTC; CDR3aa: CASSNLAGGPYEQYF; abundance: -; len: 15; j_gene: TRBJ2-7; v_gene: TRBV11-2; d_gene: TRBD2
CDR3nt: TGTGCCATCCTAGGGGTTGGGGAGACCCAGTACTTC; CDR3aa: CAILGVGETQYF; abundance: -; len: 12; j_gene: TRBJ2-5; v_gene: TRBV10-3; d_gene: -
CDR3nt: TGTGCCAGTAACGTGGGAGTGGGGGATACGCAGTATTTT; CDR3aa: CASNVGVGDTQYF; abundance: -; len: 13; j_gene: TRBJ2-3; v_gene: TRBV19; d_gene: -
CDR3nt: TGTGCCAGCAGCTCGACCGAACGGAGCTACAATGAGCAGTTCTTC; CDR3aa: CASSSTERSYNEQFF; abundance: -; len: 15; j_gene: TRBJ2-1; v_gene: TRBV7-6; d_gene: -
CDR3nt: TGCGCCAGCACCCCGGGGAGCTACTACAATGAGCAGTTCTTC; CDR3aa: CASTPGSYYNEQFF; abundance: -; len: 14; j_gene: TRBJ2-1; v_gene: TRBV5-1; d_gene: -